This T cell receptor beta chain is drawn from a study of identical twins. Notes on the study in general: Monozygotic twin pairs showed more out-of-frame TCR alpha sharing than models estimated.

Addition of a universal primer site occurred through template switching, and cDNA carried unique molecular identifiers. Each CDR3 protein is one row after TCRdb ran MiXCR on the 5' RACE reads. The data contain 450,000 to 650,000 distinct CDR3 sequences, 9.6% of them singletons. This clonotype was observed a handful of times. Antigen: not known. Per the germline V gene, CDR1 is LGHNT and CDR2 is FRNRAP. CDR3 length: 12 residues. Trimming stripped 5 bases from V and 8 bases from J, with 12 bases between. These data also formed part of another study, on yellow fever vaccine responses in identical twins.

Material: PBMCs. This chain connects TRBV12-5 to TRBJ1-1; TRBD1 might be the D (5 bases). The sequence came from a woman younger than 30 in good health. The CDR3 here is CASGRNSGEAFF. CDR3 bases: TGTGCTAGTGGTAGAAACTCAGGGGAAGCTTTCTTT. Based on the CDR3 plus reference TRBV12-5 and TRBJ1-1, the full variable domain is DARVTQTPRHKVTEMGQEVTMRCQPILGHNTVFWYRQTMMQGLELLAYFRNRAPLDDSGMPKDRFSAEMPDATLATLKIQPSEPRDSAVYFCASGRNSGEAFFGQGTRLTVV.